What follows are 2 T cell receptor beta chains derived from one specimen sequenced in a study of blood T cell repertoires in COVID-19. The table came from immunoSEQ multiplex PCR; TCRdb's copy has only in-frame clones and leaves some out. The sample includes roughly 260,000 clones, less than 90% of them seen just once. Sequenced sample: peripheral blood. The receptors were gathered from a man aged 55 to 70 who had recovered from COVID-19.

The CDR3 bases are TGTGCCAGAAGCTTGGAGTCTCTTCCCCAGGGCCCAGCTTTCTTT. Translation gives CARSLESLPQGPAFF. This chain connects TRBV5-3 to TRBJ1-1; tentative D call: TRBD1 (5 bases). TRBV5-3 is marked as an open reading frame, function uncertain. The ends were cut back, 0 bases at V and 10 bases at J, with 19 bases in the middle. The CDR3 has 15 amino acids.

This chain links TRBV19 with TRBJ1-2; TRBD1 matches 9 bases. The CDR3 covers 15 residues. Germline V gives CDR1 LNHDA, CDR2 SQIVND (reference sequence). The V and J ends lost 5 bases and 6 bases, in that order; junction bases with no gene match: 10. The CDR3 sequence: CASSFRTGTGNGYTF. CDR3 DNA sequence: TGTGCCAGTAGTTTCCGAACCGGGACAGGGAATGGCTACACCTTC. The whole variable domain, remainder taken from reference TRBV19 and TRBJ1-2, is DGGITQSPKYLFRKEGQNVTLSCEQNLNHDAMYWYRQDPGQGLRLIYYSQIVNDFQKGDIAEGYSVSREKKESFPLTVTSAQKNPTAFYLCASSFRTGTGNGYTFGSGTRLTVV.